The present T cell receptor (beta chain) was sequenced within a study of T cells expressing NK-cell markers (TCRdb year 2020). About the full investigation: Eight or nine donors provided sorted CD3+CD56+NKG2C+, CD3+CD56+NKG2C- and CD3+CD56-NKG2C+ T-cell subsets, whose TCR beta-chain repertoires were profiled. The eight sequenced donors were randomly selected healthy volunteers, three men and five women. Of the eight sequenced donors, seven were found to be HCMV-seropositive and one was found to be HCMV-seronegative. Illumina HiSeq 2000/2500, MiSeq or NextSeq was used to sequence libraries as 2 x 150 bp reads.

HCMV serostatus was determined by detecting HCMV-specific IgG in serum with a commercial ELISA kit. Ficoll density gradient centrifugation was used to isolate peripheral blood mononuclear cells from blood. A remark on this clonotype: Its antigen remains unidentified.

The CDR1 and CDR2 encoded by the germline V gene are ENHRY and SYGVKD. The CDR3 contains 16 residues, cysteine and phenylalanine counted. The DNA is unrecorded. These reads were obtained on an Illumina HiSeq 2000. TCR beta cDNA libraries were prepared using 5'RACE template switching, which introduced a universal primer site and unique molecular identifiers. cDNA synthesis was primed from the TCR beta constant segment, followed by two successive PCR amplification steps. As for the authors' bioinformatics: Reads were demultiplexed and grouped by UMI with MIGEC, and clonotypes were assembled and quantified with MiTCR. To remove erroneous sequences, TCR cDNA sequences were retained only when supported by two or more reads. Downstream repertoire analysis used the tcR package, and clonotypes were matched across fractions by CDR3 nucleotide sequence plus V segment. VDJmatch was used to annotate antigen specificity against VDJdb, with one amino acid substitution allowed in CDR3. TCRdb reprocessed the reads and lists each CDR3 protein sequence as a single entry, with no DNA. The V and J calls reflect TCRdb's pipeline rather than the authors' work. The sample table includes a few hundred thousand distinct CDR3 sequences. 5.2% of the sample goes to the ten largest clones.

The full study reports these points: Whether the expanded NKG2C-expressing T cell clones were specific for HCMV antigens was left unclear. Those dominant clonotypes were again the most abundant among CD3+CD56-NKG2C+ cells in a few donors, at roughly 25-65%. In roughly six donors, the dominant CD3+CD56+NKG2C+ clonotypes were among the top 10 CD8+ clonotypes and accounted for about 1.0-7.5% of CD8+ T cells.

The clonotype originates from a man between 18 and 69 years old in good health. The rearranged segments are TRBV10-3 and TRBJ2-7; with no DNA, the TCRdb D assignment of TRBD1 cannot be verified. The sequenced sample was blood T cells: a sorted CD56 or NKG2C T cell subset, CD4+ or CD8+ T cells, or bulk PBMC T cells (not recorded which). The CDR3 protein: CAISEFRDSGLYEQYF.